These 27 T cell receptor beta chains came from one sample sequenced in a study of cytomegalovirus exposure and HLA in healthy donors. The PCR used 60 Vbeta and 13 Jbeta primers. Some clones are missing from TCRdb's copy, which holds only in-frame ones; the method was immunoSEQ multiplex PCR. This sample has under 200,000 clones, with 78% found just once. The material sequenced was PBMCs. These receptors were collected from a woman aged 25 to 45 in good health and CMV-seropositive.

This clone showed up just a few times. V is TRBV7-9 and J is TRBJ2-7; the match to TRBD2 covers 7 bases. The V gene end was trimmed by 4 bases and the J gene end by 0 bases; junction bases not matched to a gene: 6. Looked up from germline, CDR1 is SEHNR and CDR2 is FQNEAQ (reference sequence). This CDR3 is 15 amino acids long. The CDR3 bases are TGTGCCAGCAGCTGGCGGGAGCTAAGCTCCTACGAGCAGTACTTC. This encodes CASSWRELSSYEQYF.

The chain joins TRBV19 to TRBJ2-2; 7 nucleotides align to TRBD1. J gave up 0 bases and V 6 bases, and 10 bases lay outside the gene matches. Germline CDR1 and CDR2: LNHDA and SQIVND (reference sequence). The CDR3 sequence is 17 residues long. The CDR3 region has the DNA TGTGCCAGTAGCCGACCGGGACAGATTGCGAACACCGGGGAGCTGTTTTTT. Protein: CASSRPGQIANTGELFF. The full variable domain, completed using reference TRBV19 and TRBJ2-2, is DGGITQSPKYLFRKEGQNVTLSCEQNLNHDAMYWYRQDPGQGLRLIYYSQIVNDFQKGDIAEGYSVSREKKESFPLTVTSAQKNPTAFYLCASSRPGQIANTGELFFGEGSRLTVL.

The V and J genes are TRBV28 and TRBJ1-4; TRBD1 agrees at 12 bases. CDR1 is MDHEN, CDR2 SYDVKM, per germline. The CDR3 is 18 amino acids. V dropped 5 bases and J dropped 3; count of bases not matched to a gene: 10. The DNA for the CDR3 is TGTGCCAGCAGTACCCTCCTGGGACAGGGGGCGCCTAATGAAAAACTGTTTTTT. This encodes CASSTLLGQGAPNEKLFF.

The rearrangement uses TRBV5-1 and TRBJ2-1, with 9 nucleotides matching TRBD2. The germline V gene has CDR1 SGHRS and CDR2 YFSETQ. The CDR3 contains 15 residues. Germline trimming cut 0 bases from V and 7 bases from J; bases unmatched to any gene: 5. The CDR3 loop reads CASSLGAGGRNEQFF. Here the CDR3 DNA reads TGCGCCAGCAGCTTGGGAGCGGGAGGTCGGAATGAGCAGTTCTTC.

The V and J genes are TRBV28 and TRBJ1-5, with D tentatively TRBD1 (5 bases). This CDR3 has 15 amino acids. Trimming cost V 5 bases and J 2 bases, with 13 bases left between them. The germline V gene has CDR1 MDHEN and CDR2 SYDVKM. The CDR3 nucleotides are TGTGCCAGCAGTGATCAGGGAAGGGGCAATCAGCCCCAGCATTTT. It translates to CASSDQGRGNQPQHF. Together with reference TRBV28 and TRBJ1-5, the CDR3 gives the full variable domain: DVKVTQSSRYLVKRTGEKVFLECVQDMDHENMFWYRQDPGLGLRLIYFSYDVKMKEKGDIPEGYSVSREKKERFSLILESASTNQTSMYLCASSDQGRGNQPQHFGDGTRLSIL.

This clone was counted a single time. The chain recombines TRBV19 with TRBJ2-3; the match to TRBD2 covers 12 bases. Germline CDR1 is LNHDA and CDR2 is SQIVND (reference sequence). V lost 3 bases and J lost 6; bases outside the gene matches: 16. This CDR3 is 19 amino acids long. Written as DNA, the CDR3 is TGTGCCAGTAGTATTAAGGGGCTTCCTAGCGGGGGGGCCGGGGATACGCAGTATTTT. Residues: CASSIKGLPSGGAGDTQYF. Supplemented by reference TRBV19 and TRBJ2-3, the full variable domain reads DGGITQSPKYLFRKEGQNVTLSCEQNLNHDAMYWYRQDPGQGLRLIYYSQIVNDFQKGDIAEGYSVSREKKESFPLTVTSAQKNPTAFYLCASSIKGLPSGGAGDTQYFGPGTRLTVL.

The chain is built from TRBV5-4 and TRBJ1-5; a weak D match, TRBD1 (6 bases). Per the germline V gene, CDR1 is SGHNT and CDR2 is YYREEE (reference sequence). CDR3 length: 13 amino acids. Trimming cost V 0 bases and J 7 bases, with 8 bases left between them. The CDR3 DNA sequence: TGTGCCAGCAGCTTGGGAGGGGGACAGCCCCAGCATTTT. Its protein is CASSLGGGQPQHF. Complete variable domain (other parts from reference TRBV5-4 and TRBJ1-5): ETGVTQSPTHLIKTRGQQVTLRCSSQSGHNTVSWYQQALGQGPQFIFQYYREEENGRGNFPPRFSGLQFPNYSSELNVNALELDDSALYLCASSLGGGQPQHFGDGTRLSIL.

With regard to this clone: Sequence at one end of the junction differs from germline and may be a read error. The genes are TRBV7-8 and TRBJ1-4, with D uncertain. The CDR3 length is 12 residues. Germline lookup yields CDR1 SGHVS and CDR2 FQNEAQ. The CDR3 DNA sequence: TGTGCCAGCAGCCCCCCCCTTTCTTGGCTCCGTTTT. Translated, it gives CASSPPLSWLRF.

The chain carries TRBV5-6 and TRBJ2-1; 7 nucleotides align to TRBD1. Per the germline V gene, CDR1 is SGHDT and CDR2 is YYEEEE. The length of the CDR3 is 13 residues. The V and J ends lost 4 bases and 7 bases, in that order; junction bases with no gene match: 5. The CDR3 coding sequence is TGTGCCAGCAGCAAGACAGGGATTAATGAGCAGTTCTTC. This translates into CASSKTGINEQFF.

V is TRBV27 and J is TRBJ2-3, with 10 bases that match TRBD1. The CDR3 consists of 13 residues. Looked up from germline, CDR1 is MNHEY and CDR2 is SMNVEV (reference sequence). The trim removed 5 bases at V and 4 bases at J, leaving 0 bases unmatched. The CDR3 DNA sequence: TGTGCCAGCAGTGGACAGGGGGCAGATACGCAGTATTTT. It specifies CASSGQGADTQYF.

The rearrangement joins TRBV28 to TRBJ2-3; 8 bases are shared with TRBD2. CDR3 length equals 16 residues. CDR1 and CDR2 (germline): MDHEN, SYDVKM. Trimming took 7 bases from V and 3 from J; bases not matched to a gene: 12. For the CDR3, the DNA is TGTGCCAGCACCGAACCCAGGGGACTAGAGACAGATACGCAGTATTTT. Translating gives CASTEPRGLETDTQYF.

The gene calls are TRBV6-5 and TRBJ2-3; 8 bases agree with TRBD1. Per the germline V gene, CDR1 is MNHEY and CDR2 is SVGAGI. The ends lost 2 bases at V and 4 bases at J; junction bases unmatched: 5. CDR3 size: 15 residues. CDR3 nucleotides: TGTGCCAGCAGTTACGCAGGGGGCGAGGCAGATACGCAGTATTTT. This translates into CASSYAGGEADTQYF.

This chain links TRBV12-5 with TRBJ2-2; no clear D gene. Trimming shortened V by 5 bases and J by 1 base, and 5 bases separated the two germline ends. Germline CDR1 reads LGHNT; CDR2 reads FRNRAP. This CDR3 has 13 residues. CDR3 in amino acids: CASGPLNTGELFF. CDR3 bases: TGTGCTAGTGGTCCCTTGAACACCGGGGAGCTGTTTTTT.

V is TRBV30 and J is TRBJ2-7; unclear D gene. The CDR3 has 12 amino acids. Germline CDR1 is GTSNPN and CDR2 is SVGIG (reference sequence). Trimming took off 0 bases at V and 6 bases at J, with 9 bases between the two ends. The CDR3, as DNA: TGTGCCTGGAGTGTAACAGCCCCCGAGCAGTACTTC. This sequence encodes CAWSVTAPEQYF.

The V gene is TRBV28, the J gene TRBJ2-5; tentatively, D is TRBD2 (6 bases). V was clipped by 3 bases and J by 1 base, with 12 bases between them. CDR3 length: 15 residues. Germline values: CDR1 MDHEN, CDR2 SYDVKM. In nucleotides, the CDR3 is TGTGCCAGCAGTTTCGGGGGAGCTCGCCAAGAGACCCAGTACTTC. The encoded protein is CASSFGGARQETQYF.

V gene TRBV10-1 combines with J gene TRBJ2-2, with 8 bases lining up with TRBD1. This CDR3 comprises 16 residues. Germline CDR1 reads WNHNN; CDR2 reads SYGVQD (reference sequence). V lost 3 bases to trimming and J lost 6 bases; unmatched junction nucleotides: 9. CDR3 nucleotide sequence: TGCGCCAGCAGTGACTTGTCCGGACAGGGCCCCGGGGAGCTGTTTTTT. This encodes CASSDLSGQGPGELFF.

The J gene is TRBJ2-1, the V gene TRBV7-8; unclear D gene. Germline loops: CDR1 SGHVS, CDR2 FQNEAQ. The CDR3 sequence is 14 residues long. Trimming shortened V by 0 bases and J by 12 bases, and 15 bases separated the two germline ends. The CDR3 DNA reads TGTGCCAGCAGCTTAGCGCCTACCCCACGTGGGCAGTTCTTC. Encoded protein: CASSLAPTPRGQFF.

V and J are TRBV11-2 and TRBJ2-7, with a possible D match to TRBD2 (7 bases). With 2 bases removed from V and 4 bases from J, the gap between germline ends came to 15 bases. The germline V gene encodes CDR1 SGHAT and CDR2 FQNNGV. The CDR3 spans 15 residues. CDR3 DNA: TGTGCCAGCAGCTTACAAGGGGGGGACATTTACGAGCAGTACTTC. Residues: CASSLQGGDIYEQYF.

This rearrangement joins TRBV7-3 to TRBJ2-2; 10 nucleotides agree with TRBD2. After removal of 5 bases from V and 7 bases from J, the junction contained 10 bases not matched to a gene. The CDR3 is made up of 16 amino acids. CDR1 SGHTA and CDR2 FQGTGA come from the germline V gene. CDR3 protein: CASSPRVAGGGGELFF. The CDR3 DNA is TGTGCCAGCAGCCCCAGGGTAGCGGGAGGCGGCGGGGAGCTGTTTTTT.

This rearrangement joins TRBV28 to TRBJ2-3; no reliable D call. This CDR3 region has 12 residues. The V gene lost 4 bases and the J gene lost 10 bases, with 12 bases spanning the gap. Germline V gene data show CDR1 as MDHEN and CDR2 as SYDVKM. Here the CDR3 DNA reads TGTGCCAGCAGTTCCTGGGCCCGGTCGCAGTATTTT. It is translated as CASSSWARSQYF.

V gene TRBV5-4 combines with J gene TRBJ2-1, with D possibly TRBD1 on 6 matching bases. With 0 bases removed from V and 12 bases from J, the gap between germline ends came to 13 bases. CDR1 and CDR2 from the germline V gene are SGHNT and YYREEE (reference sequence). The CDR3 totals 13 residues. CDR3 protein: CASSLGTQGWQFF. The CDR3, as DNA: TGTGCCAGCAGCTTGGGGACCCAGGGGTGGCAGTTCTTC.

The J gene is TRBJ2-7, the V gene TRBV7-9; TRBD2 matches at 10 bases. The germline V gene has CDR1 SEHNR and CDR2 FQNEAQ (reference sequence). The CDR3 length is 18 residues. After removal of 5 bases from V and 4 bases from J, the junction contained 17 bases not matched to a gene. The CDR3 loop reads CASSNLRAVGTSDYEQYF. Written as DNA, the CDR3 is TGTGCCAGCAGCAATCTTAGGGCCGTCGGGACTAGCGATTACGAGCAGTACTTC.

This clone was counted between two and nine times. The junction shows a germline mismatch at one end, possibly a read error. The chain carries TRBV4-1 and TRBJ2-3; 7 nucleotides match TRBD1. The germline V gene has CDR1 MGHRA and CDR2 YSYEKL. CDR3 length: 14 residues. CDR3 sequence reads: CASSQPTGSNTQYF. DNA of the CDR3: TGTGCCAGCAGCCAACCGACAGGGTCAAATACGCAGTATTTT.

The CDR3, as DNA: TGTGCCAGCAGTTCCCATGGGACATTAGTTGAAAAACTGTTTTTT. As protein: CASSSHGTLVEKLFF. V is TRBV7-6 and J is TRBJ1-4; D is possibly TRBD1 (6 bases). The CDR3 runs 15 residues. V was trimmed by 6 bases and J by 7 bases, leaving 18 bases between them. The germline CDR1 and CDR2 sequences are SGHVS and FNYEAQ.

The V and J genes are TRBV4-1 and TRBJ1-5, with TRBD1 matching over 7 bases. The CDR3 length is 15 residues. Trimming took 1 base from V and 10 from J; bases not matched to a gene: 10. Per the germline V gene, CDR1 is MGHRA and CDR2 is YSYEKL. CDR3 loop: CASSQGADRASPQHF. The DNA of the CDR3 is TGCGCCAGCAGCCAAGGGGCTGACAGGGCCAGCCCCCAGCATTTT.

This clone was picked up one time. This rearrangement joins TRBV30 to TRBJ1-2, with 8 nucleotides matching TRBD1. V was clipped by 5 bases and J by 0 bases; unmatched bases: 5. The germline V gene has CDR1 GTSNPN and CDR2 SVGIG (reference sequence). CDR3 length: 14 amino acids. CDR3: CAWGRTGTNYGYTF. DNA for the CDR3: TGTGCCTGGGGTAGGACAGGGACTAACTATGGCTACACCTTC.

This chain links TRBV2 with TRBJ2-7, with 7 bases matching TRBD2. CDR3 length equals 15 residues. V lost 3 bases, J lost 7 bases, and 12 bases stayed unmatched. Germline V gene sequence: CDR1 SNHLY, CDR2 FYNNEI. DNA of the CDR3: TGTGCCAGCAGTGAGCGGCTAGCGGACGGGGGGGAGCAGTACTTC. It encodes CASSERLADGGEQYF.